What follows describes a single T cell receptor (beta chain). Antigen unknown. The read terminates 3 residues before the CDR3 end, so the remaining end is supplied by the germline J gene. immunoSEQ multiplex PCR used an average of around 1,200 ng genomic DNA. Assay used: immunoSEQ multiplex PCR; TCRdb lists only in-frame clones, some missing. Here the sample table reports 25,000 to 30,000 clones. CDR1 and CDR2 from the germline V gene are KGHDR and SFDVKD. V lost 6 bases and J lost 4; bases outside the gene matches: 10. The CDR3 contains 17 residues. The data derive from a study of T cells in women clearing cervical HPV infection. About the research overall: Case blood drawn at lesion detection; control blood after infection cleared.

Study findings and constraints: CIN3+ cases had significantly higher TCR richness than controls; evenness did not differ. Richness plus V gene abundances separated cases from controls with AUC roughly 0.88.

This TCR was recovered from a woman between 18 and 69 years old with a cervical HPV16 infection that either progressed to CIN3+ or cleared (not recorded which). The chain employs TRBV24-1 and TRBJ2-3; 12 nucleotides agree with TRBD2. Input material: blood buffy coat. The CDR3 loop is CATSRSLGLAGSDTQYF. The part of the CDR3 DNA that was read is TGTGCCACCAGTCGGTCTCTGGGACTAGCGGGCTCAGATACG.